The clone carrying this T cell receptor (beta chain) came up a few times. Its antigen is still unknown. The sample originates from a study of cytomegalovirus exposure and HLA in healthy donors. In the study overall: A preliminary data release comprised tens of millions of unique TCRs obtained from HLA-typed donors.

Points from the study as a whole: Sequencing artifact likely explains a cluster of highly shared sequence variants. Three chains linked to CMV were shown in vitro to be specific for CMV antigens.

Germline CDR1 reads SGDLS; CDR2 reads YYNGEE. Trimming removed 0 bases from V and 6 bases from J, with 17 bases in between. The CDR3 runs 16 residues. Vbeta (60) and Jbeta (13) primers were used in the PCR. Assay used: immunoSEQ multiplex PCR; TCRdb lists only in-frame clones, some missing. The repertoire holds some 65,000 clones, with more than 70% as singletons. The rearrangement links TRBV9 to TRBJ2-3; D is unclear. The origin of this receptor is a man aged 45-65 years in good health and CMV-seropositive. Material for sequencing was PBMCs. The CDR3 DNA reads TGTGCCAGCAGCGTAGAAGGCGGCTCGAGTTGGGATACGCAGTATTTT. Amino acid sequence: CASSVEGGSSWDTQYF.